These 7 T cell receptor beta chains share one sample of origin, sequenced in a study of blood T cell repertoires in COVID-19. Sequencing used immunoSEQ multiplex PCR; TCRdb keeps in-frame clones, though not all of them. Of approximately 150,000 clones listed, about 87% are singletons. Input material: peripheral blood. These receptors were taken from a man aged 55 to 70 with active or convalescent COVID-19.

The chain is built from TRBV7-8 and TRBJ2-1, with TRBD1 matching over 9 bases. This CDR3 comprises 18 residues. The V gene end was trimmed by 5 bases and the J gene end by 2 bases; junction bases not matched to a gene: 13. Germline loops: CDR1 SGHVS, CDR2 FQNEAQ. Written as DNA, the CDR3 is TGTGCCAGCAGCCACCTGTCCCGGGACAGGGTAGCCTACAATGAGCAGTTCTTC. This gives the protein CASSHLSRDRVAYNEQFF.

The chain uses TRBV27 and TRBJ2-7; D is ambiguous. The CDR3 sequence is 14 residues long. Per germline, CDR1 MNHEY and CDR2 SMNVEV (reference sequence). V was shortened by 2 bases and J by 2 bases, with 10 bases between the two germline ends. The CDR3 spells CASSLNPSPYEQYF. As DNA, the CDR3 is TGTGCCAGCAGTTTAAATCCATCCCCCTACGAGCAGTACTTC.

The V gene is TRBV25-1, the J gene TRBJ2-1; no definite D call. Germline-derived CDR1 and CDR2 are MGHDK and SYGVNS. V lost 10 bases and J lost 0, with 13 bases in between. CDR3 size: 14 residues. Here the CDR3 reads CATAVISSYNEQFF. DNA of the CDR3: TGTGCCACCGCCGTTATTAGCTCCTACAATGAGCAGTTCTTC.

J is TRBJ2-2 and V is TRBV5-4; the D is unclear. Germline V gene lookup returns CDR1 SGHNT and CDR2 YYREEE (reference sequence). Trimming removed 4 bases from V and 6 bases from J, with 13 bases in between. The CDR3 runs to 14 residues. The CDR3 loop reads CASSPPSRPGELFF. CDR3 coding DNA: TGTGCCAGCAGCCCGCCTTCTAGACCCGGGGAGCTGTTTTTT.

The CDR3 nucleotides read TGTGCCTGGAAACCGGGACTAGCTGGGGGGGAGACCCAGTACTTC. The encoded protein is CAWKPGLAGGETQYF. The chain links TRBV30 to TRBJ2-5; 9 nucleotides agree with TRBD2. Germline CDR1 and CDR2: GTSNPN and SVGIG (reference sequence). The CDR3 is 15 amino acids. Unmatched junction bases numbered 11, after V lost 4 bases and J lost 5 bases.

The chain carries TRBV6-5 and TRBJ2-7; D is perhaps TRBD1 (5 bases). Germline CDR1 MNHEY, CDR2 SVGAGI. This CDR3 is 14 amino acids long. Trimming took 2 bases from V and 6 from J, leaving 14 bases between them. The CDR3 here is CASSYGQGFGEQYF. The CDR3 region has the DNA TGTGCCAGCAGTTACGGGCAGGGTTTCGGCGAGCAGTACTTC.

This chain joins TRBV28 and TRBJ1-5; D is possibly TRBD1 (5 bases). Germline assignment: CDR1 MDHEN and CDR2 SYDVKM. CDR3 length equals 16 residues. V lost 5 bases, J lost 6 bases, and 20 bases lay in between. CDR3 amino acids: CASSLGGTRGIQPQHF. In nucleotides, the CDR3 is TGTGCCAGCAGTCTTGGTGGGACGCGGGGTATTCAGCCCCAGCATTTT.